The 12 T cell receptor beta chains below were found in one sample sequenced in a study of cytomegalovirus exposure and HLA in healthy donors. It was with 60 Vbeta and 13 Jbeta primers that the PCR ran. Sequencing was performed with immunoSEQ multiplex PCR; in TCRdb, only in-frame clones are kept and a portion is missing. The sample carries roughly 230,000 clones, around 80% recorded once. The sample consisted of PBMCs. The receptors stem from a boy aged 10-17 years in good health and CMV-seronegative.

CDR3 coding DNA: TGTGCCAGCAGCCCAGACAGGGGCTACGAGCAGTACTTC. Translation: CASSPDRGYEQYF. The J gene is TRBJ2-7, the V gene TRBV6-5; 8 bases map to TRBD1. The J segment lost 3 bases and the V segment lost 6 bases, leaving 4 bases of the junction unmatched. This CDR3 is built from 13 residues. Germline assignment: CDR1 MNHEY and CDR2 SVGAGI.

The CDR3 here is CASSLGDRERYGYTF. DNA for the CDR3: TGTGCCAGCAGCTTGGGAGACAGGGAGCGGTATGGCTACACCTTC. The chain carries TRBV5-6 and TRBJ1-2; 7 bases agree with TRBD1. The CDR3 is 15 amino acids. The trim removed 0 bases at V and 5 bases at J, leaving 7 bases unmatched. Looked up from germline, CDR1 is SGHDT and CDR2 is YYEEEE.

The V call is TRBV5-5, the J call TRBJ1-6; D might be TRBD1 (5 bases). Per germline, CDR1 SGHKS and CDR2 YYEKEE (reference sequence). V lost 4 bases, J lost 0 bases, and 8 bases lay in between. The CDR3 spans 15 residues. CDR3 region: CASSRQSSYNSPLHF. The CDR3 nucleotides are TGTGCCAGCAGCCGACAGAGCTCCTATAATTCACCCCTCCACTTT.

This chain connects TRBV11-3 to TRBJ2-5; 10 bases map to TRBD2. The CDR3 has 16 amino acids. In germline, CDR1 is SGHNT, CDR2 YENEEA. Trimming removed 6 bases from V and 4 bases from J; junction bases left unmatched: 11. This chain's CDR3 is CASRPRRAGGIETQYF. The CDR3 coding sequence is TGTGCCAGCAGGCCTCGAAGAGCGGGGGGGATAGAGACCCAGTACTTC.

The V and J genes are TRBV11-3 and TRBJ2-7, with 11 bases identical to TRBD1. CDR3 size: 14 residues. Germline V lookup: CDR1 SGHNT, CDR2 YENEEA. Germline trimming cut 3 bases from V and 6 bases from J; bases unmatched to any gene: 4. The CDR3 coding sequence is TGTGCCAGCAGCTTGGGACAGGGGGGTCGCGAGCAGTACTTC. Residues: CASSLGQGGREQYF.

In this sample, this clone turned up a few times. This chain connects TRBV4-2 to TRBJ2-7; D uncertain. Trimming removed 4 bases at V and 2 bases at J, with 18 bases between. The CDR3 has 16 residues. Per germline, CDR1 LGHNA and CDR2 YNFKEQ. The CDR3 nucleotides read TGTGCCAGCAGCCTCGGATCCAGTGCGGTCACCTACGAGCAGTACTTC. As protein: CASSLGSSAVTYEQYF.

The chain links TRBV6-6 to TRBJ1-2; a possible D gene is TRBD1 (5 bases). Trimming pared 7 bases from V and 7 bases from J, leaving 22 bases between. Per the germline V gene, CDR1 is MNHNY and CDR2 is SVGAGI (reference sequence). The CDR3 is 15 amino acids. The CDR3 loop reads CASTLYQGRACGYTF. CDR3 bases: TGTGCCAGCACTTTATACCAGGGCAGGGCTTGTGGCTACACCTTC.

This clone came up a few times. Other DNA sequences in the same sample also yield this CDR3. The chain uses TRBV30 and TRBJ1-5; 9 bases are shared with TRBD1. V lost 2 bases to trimming and J lost 7 bases; unmatched junction nucleotides: 3. The CDR3 consists of 13 residues. Germline values: CDR1 GTSNPN, CDR2 SVGIG (reference sequence). CDR3 amino acids: CAWSTGGGQPQHF. The CDR3 DNA follows: TGTGCCTGGAGTACAGGGGGCGGGCAGCCCCAGCATTTT. Together with reference TRBV30 and TRBJ1-5, the CDR3 gives the full variable domain: SQTIHQWPATLVQPVGSPLSLECTVEGTSNPNLYWYRQAAGRGLQLLFYSVGIGQISSEVPQNLSASRPQDRQFILSSKKLLLSDSGFYLCAWSTGGGQPQHFGDGTRLSIL.

The gene calls are TRBV2 and TRBJ1-5; tentatively, D is TRBD1 (6 bases). This CDR3 contains 15 residues. V was trimmed by 6 bases and J by 2 bases, leaving 14 bases between them. Germline CDR1 and CDR2: SNHLY and FYNNEI. CDR3 in amino acids: CASSGPTGRNQPQHF. In DNA, the CDR3 is TGTGCCAGCAGCGGGCCCACAGGGCGCAATCAGCCCCAGCATTTT.

This chain joins TRBV4-1 and TRBJ2-2; no firm D call. Per the germline V gene, CDR1 is MGHRA and CDR2 is YSYEKL. V gave up 4 bases and J gave up 8 bases, with 8 bases separating them. This CDR3 has 12 residues. CDR3 DNA: TGCGCCAGCAGCCCGCCCCTAGGGGAGCTGTTTTTT. Translated: CASSPPLGELFF.

This clone was found once. The genes are TRBV30 and TRBJ1-1, with D perhaps matching TRBD1 (5 bases). The CDR3 runs 14 residues. The V and J ends lost 4 bases and 0 bases respectively, with 12 bases between them. Germline values: CDR1 GTSNPN, CDR2 SVGIG (reference sequence). As DNA, the CDR3 is TGTGCCTGGACCCAGACAGTTATGAACACTGAAGCTTTCTTT. Translating gives CAWTQTVMNTEAFF.

The CDR3 loop reads CASSDKTEAFF. In nucleotides, the CDR3 is TGTGCCAGCAGCGACAAGACTGAAGCTTTCTTT. The V gene is TRBV7-9, the J gene TRBJ1-1; D is unresolved. The CDR3 covers 11 residues. Trimming stripped 5 bases from V and 5 bases from J, with 6 bases between. Germline-derived CDR1 and CDR2 are SEHNR and FQNEAQ (reference sequence).